This T cell receptor beta chain was identified during a study of T-cell reconstitution after alpha-beta-depleted transplantation in children. Per the germline V gene, CDR1 is SEHNR and CDR2 is FQNEAQ (reference sequence). There are 15 residues in the CDR3. V lost 1 base to trimming and J lost 8 bases; unmatched junction nucleotides: 5. Points from the study as a whole: T-cell numbers and diversity one year post-transplant derived largely from freshly generated T cells. It was surviving recipient T cells and thymic progenitors that gave some patients high TCRbeta diversity at day 60. Several hundred expanded graft clones reportedly were the source of alpha-beta T cells about two months after transplant.

Preparing the TCRbeta library involved the use of unique molecular identifiers. MiXCR, run by TCRdb on the PCR reads, gives a single entry per CDR3 protein. The repertoire holds 280,000 or so distinct CDR3 sequences, with more than 9% as singletons. Points on this clonotype: As yet, its antigen is unknown.

The sequence was collected from a male patient aged 2 to 9 who had a stem cell transplant for chronic granulomatous disease, so the T cells may come from the graft donor. The rearrangement uses TRBV7-9 and TRBJ2-4; TRBD2 agrees at 10 bases. Sequences were derived from peripheral blood, sampled 180 days after TCRalphabeta/CD19-depleted stem cell transplant. CDR3 sequence: CASSLGAGGVDIQYF. For the CDR3, the DNA is TGTGCCAGCAGCTTAGGAGCGGGGGGGGTTGACATTCAGTACTTC.